Reported below is one T cell receptor (beta chain). Germline CDR1 and CDR2: MNHNY and SVGAGI (reference sequence). This CDR3 is 13 amino acids long. With 6 bases removed from V and 4 bases from J, the gap between germline ends came to 13 bases. Time point indicated: blood 4 weeks post-SBRT, at nephrectomy. Treatment meaning: 15 Gy SBRT to primary tumor, nephrectomy 4 weeks later. The sample originates from a study of radiation and T cells in renal cell carcinoma. Produced via immunoSEQ multiplex PCR; TCRdb's table is partial and in-frame only. The table records 130,000 to 150,000 clones, 80% to 90% of them present only once.

The J gene is TRBJ2-7, the V gene TRBV6-6; D unresolved. This receptor was identified in a woman aged 50 to 60 with renal cell carcinoma. The material sequenced was blood, taken from a patient whose treatment included radiotherapy and nephrectomy. The CDR3 reads CASSPGSGYEQYF. The CDR3 DNA reads TGTGCCAGCAGCCCCGGGTCCGGGTACGAGCAGTACTTC.